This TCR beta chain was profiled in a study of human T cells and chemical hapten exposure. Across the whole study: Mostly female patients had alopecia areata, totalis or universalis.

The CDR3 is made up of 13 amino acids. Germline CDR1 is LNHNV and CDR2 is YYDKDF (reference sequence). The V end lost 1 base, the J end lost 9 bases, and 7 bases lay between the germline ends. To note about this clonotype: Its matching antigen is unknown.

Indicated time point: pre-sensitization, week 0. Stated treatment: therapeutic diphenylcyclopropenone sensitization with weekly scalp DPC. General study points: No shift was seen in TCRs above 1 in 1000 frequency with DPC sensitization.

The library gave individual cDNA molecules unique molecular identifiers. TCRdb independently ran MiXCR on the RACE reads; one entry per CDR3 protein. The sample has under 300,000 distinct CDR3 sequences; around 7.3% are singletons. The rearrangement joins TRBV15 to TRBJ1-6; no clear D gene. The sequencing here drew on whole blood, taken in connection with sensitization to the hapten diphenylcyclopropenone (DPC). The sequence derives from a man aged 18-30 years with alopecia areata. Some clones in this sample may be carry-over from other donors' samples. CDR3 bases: TGTGCCACCAGCAGAGGCCAATCTTCACCCCTCCACTTT. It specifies CATSRGQSSPLHF.